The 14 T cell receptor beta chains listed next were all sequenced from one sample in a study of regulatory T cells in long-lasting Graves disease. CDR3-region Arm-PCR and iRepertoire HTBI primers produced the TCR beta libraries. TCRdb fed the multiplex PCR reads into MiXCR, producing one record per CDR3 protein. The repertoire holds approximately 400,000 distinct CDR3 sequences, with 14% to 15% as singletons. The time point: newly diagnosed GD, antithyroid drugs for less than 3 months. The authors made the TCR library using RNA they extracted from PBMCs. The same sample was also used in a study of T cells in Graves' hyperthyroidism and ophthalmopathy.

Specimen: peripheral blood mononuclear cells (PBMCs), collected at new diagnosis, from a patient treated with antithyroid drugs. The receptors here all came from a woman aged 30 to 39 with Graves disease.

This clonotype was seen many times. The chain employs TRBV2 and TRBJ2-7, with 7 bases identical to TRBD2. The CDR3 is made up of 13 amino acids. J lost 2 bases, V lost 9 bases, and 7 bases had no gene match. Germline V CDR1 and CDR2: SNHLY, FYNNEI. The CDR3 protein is CARGGRLTYEQYF. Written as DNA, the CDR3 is TGTGCCAGGGGGGGGAGATTGACCTACGAGCAGTACTTC.

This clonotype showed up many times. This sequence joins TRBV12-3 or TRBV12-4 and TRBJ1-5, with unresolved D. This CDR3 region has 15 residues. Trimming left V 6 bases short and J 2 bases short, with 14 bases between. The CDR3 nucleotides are TGTGCCAGCAGCTTCTCCGGAAGGCGCAATCAGCCCCAGCATTTT. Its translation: CASSFSGRRNQPQHF.

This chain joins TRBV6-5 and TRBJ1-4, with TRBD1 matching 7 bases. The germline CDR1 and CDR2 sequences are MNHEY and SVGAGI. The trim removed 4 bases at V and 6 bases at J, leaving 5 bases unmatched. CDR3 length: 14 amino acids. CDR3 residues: CASSLGDSHEKLFF. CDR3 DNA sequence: TGTGCCAGCAGTTTAGGGGACAGCCATGAAAAACTGTTTTTT.

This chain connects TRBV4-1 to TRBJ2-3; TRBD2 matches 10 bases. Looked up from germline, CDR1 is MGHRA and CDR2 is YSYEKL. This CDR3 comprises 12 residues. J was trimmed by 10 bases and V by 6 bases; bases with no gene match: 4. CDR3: CASSPSGSAQYF. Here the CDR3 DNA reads TGCGCCAGCAGTCCTAGCGGGAGTGCGCAGTATTTT.

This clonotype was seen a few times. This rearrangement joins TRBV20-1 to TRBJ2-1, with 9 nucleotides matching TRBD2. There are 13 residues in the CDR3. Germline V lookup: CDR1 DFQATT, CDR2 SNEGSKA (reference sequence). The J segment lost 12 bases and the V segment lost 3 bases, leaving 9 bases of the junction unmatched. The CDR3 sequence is CSASRGLALLQFF. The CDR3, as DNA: TGCAGTGCTAGCCGGGGACTAGCCCTTTTGCAGTTCTTC.

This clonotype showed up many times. The CDR3: CASSLAGKGPTGELFF. CDR3 DNA: TGTGCCAGCAGTTTAGCAGGGAAGGGTCCCACCGGGGAGCTGTTTTTT. The V and J genes are TRBV12-3 or TRBV12-4 and TRBJ2-2, with unresolved D. CDR3 length equals 16 residues. The V end lost 0 bases, the J end lost 4 bases, and 12 bases lay between the germline ends.

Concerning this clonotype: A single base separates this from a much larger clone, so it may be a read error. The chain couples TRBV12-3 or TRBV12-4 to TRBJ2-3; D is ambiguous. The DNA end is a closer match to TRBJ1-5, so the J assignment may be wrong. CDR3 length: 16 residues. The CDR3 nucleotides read TGTGCCACCCATTCCCCATCGAGCGGAGGCACAGATACGCAGCATTTT. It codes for CATHSPSSGGTDTQHF.

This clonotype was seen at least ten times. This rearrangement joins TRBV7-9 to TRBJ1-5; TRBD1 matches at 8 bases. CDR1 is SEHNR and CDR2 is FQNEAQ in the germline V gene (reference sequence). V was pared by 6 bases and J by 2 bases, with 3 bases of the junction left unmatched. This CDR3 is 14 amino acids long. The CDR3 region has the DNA TGTGCCAGCAGGTCGGGACAGGGCAATCAGCCCCAGCATTTT. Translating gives CASRSGQGNQPQHF.

In DNA, the CDR3 is TGCAGTGCTAGTGGACTAGCGGGGGGGTTCAGTGATACGCAGTATTTT. The encoded protein is CSASGLAGGFSDTQYF. The chain carries TRBV20-1 and TRBJ2-3, with TRBD2 matching 15 bases. V shed 3 bases, J shed 6 bases, and the junction held 7 bases outside the gene matches. Looked up from germline, CDR1 is DFQATT and CDR2 is SNEGSKA (reference sequence). This CDR3 contains 16 residues.

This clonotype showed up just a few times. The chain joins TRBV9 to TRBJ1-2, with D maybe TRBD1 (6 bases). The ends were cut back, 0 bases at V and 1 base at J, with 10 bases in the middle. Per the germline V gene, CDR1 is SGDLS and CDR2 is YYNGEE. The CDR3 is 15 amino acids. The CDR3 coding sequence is TGTGCCAGCAGCGTAGGAGCAGGGGTTAACTATGGCTACACCTTC. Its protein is CASSVGAGVNYGYTF.

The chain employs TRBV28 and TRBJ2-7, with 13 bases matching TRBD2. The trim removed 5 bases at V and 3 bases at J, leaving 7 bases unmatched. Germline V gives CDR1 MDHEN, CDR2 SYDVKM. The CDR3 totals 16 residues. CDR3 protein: CASSGTSGVSYYEQYF. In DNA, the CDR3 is TGTGCCAGCAGTGGGACTAGCGGGGTCTCCTACTACGAGCAGTACTTC.

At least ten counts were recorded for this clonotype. The CDR3 DNA is TGTGCCAGCAGTGCCGCAGGGGGTCGCAATGAGCAGTTCTTC. Its protein product is CASSAAGGRNEQFF. The rearrangement joins TRBV2 to TRBJ2-1; 7 bases align to TRBD1. With 4 bases clipped from V and 6 bases from J, the junction kept 6 bases outside the gene matches. Germline V gene sequence: CDR1 SNHLY, CDR2 FYNNEI. The CDR3 loop spans 14 amino acids.

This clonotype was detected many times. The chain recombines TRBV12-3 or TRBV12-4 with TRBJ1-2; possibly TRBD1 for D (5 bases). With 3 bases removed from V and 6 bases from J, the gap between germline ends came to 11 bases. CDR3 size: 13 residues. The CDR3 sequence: CASSFRTLHGYTF. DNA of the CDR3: TGTGCCAGCAGTTTTAGGACACTTCATGGCTACACCTTC.

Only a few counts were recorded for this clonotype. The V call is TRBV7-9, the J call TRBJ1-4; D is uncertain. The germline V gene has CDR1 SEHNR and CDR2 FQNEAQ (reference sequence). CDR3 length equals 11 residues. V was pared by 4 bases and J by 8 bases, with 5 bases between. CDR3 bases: TGTGCCAGCAGCTCCAGCGAAAAACTGTTTTTT. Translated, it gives CASSSSEKLFF.